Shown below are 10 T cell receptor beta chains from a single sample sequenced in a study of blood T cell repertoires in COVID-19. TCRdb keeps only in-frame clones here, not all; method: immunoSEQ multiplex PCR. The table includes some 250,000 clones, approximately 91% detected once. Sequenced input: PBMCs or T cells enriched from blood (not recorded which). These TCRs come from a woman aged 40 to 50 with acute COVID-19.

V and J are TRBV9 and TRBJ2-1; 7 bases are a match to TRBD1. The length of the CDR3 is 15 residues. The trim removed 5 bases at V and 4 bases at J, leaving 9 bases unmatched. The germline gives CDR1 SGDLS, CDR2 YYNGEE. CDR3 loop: CASSSHRGIYNEQFF. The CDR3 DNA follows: TGTGCCAGCAGTTCACACAGGGGAATATACAATGAGCAGTTCTTC.

CDR3 bases: TGTGCCTGGAGTGTAGGGGGATCGGTTAGCTACACCTTC. Translating gives CAWSVGGSVSYTF. The chain carries TRBV30 and TRBJ1-2, with D perhaps TRBD1 (6 bases). Germline V gene data show CDR1 as GTSNPN and CDR2 as SVGIG (reference sequence). CDR3 length: 13 amino acids. With 0 bases removed from V and 9 bases from J, the gap between germline ends came to 14 bases.

CDR3: CASSHRDRGIQETQYF. The CDR3 nucleotides read TGTGCCAGCAGCCACCGGGACAGGGGAATCCAAGAGACCCAGTACTTC. This chain connects TRBV3-1 (or the pseudogene TRBV3-2) to TRBJ2-5; 10 nucleotides agree with TRBD1. This CDR3 is 16 amino acids long. The V gene's germline CDR1 is LGHDT and CDR2 YNNKEL (reference sequence). V gave up 3 bases and J gave up 1 base; unmatched junction bases: 5.

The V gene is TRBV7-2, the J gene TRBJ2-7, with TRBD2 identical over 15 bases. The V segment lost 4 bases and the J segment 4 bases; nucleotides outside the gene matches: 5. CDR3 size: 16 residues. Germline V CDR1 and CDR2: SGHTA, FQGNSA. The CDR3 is CASSWTSGRADYEQYF. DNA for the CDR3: TGTGCCAGCAGCTGGACTAGCGGGAGGGCGGATTACGAGCAGTACTTC.

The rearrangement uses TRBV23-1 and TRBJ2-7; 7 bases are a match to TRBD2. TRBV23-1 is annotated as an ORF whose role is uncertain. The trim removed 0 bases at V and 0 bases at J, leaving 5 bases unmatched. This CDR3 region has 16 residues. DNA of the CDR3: TGCGCCAGCAGTCAATCGAGGCGGGGGACCTCCTACGAGCAGTACTTC. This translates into CASSQSRRGTSYEQYF.

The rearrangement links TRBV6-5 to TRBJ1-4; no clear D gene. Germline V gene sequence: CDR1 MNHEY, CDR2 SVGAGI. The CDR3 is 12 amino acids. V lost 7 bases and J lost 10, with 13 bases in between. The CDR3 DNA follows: TGTGCCAGCACTAAACCGCCCGGAAAACTGTTTTTT. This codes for CASTKPPGKLFF.

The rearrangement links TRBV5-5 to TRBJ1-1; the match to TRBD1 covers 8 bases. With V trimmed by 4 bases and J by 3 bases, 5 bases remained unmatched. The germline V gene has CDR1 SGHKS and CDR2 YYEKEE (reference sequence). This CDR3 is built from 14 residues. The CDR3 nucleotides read TGTGCCAGCAGCCCAGGGGGCTGGGACACTGAAGCTTTCTTT. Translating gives CASSPGGWDTEAFF.

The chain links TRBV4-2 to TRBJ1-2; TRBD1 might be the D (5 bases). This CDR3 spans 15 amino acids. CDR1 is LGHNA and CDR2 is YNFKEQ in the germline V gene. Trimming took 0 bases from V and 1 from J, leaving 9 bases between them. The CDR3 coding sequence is TGTGCCAGCAGCCAAGACAGGGAATATAACTATGGCTACACCTTC. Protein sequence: CASSQDREYNYGYTF.

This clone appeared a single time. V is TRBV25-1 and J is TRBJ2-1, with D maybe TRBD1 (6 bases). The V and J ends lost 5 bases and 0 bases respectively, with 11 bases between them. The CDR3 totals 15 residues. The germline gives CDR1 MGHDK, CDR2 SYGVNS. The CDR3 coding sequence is TGTGCCAGCAGTATTGAGGACAGCTCCTACAATGAGCAGTTCTTC. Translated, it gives CASSIEDSSYNEQFF.

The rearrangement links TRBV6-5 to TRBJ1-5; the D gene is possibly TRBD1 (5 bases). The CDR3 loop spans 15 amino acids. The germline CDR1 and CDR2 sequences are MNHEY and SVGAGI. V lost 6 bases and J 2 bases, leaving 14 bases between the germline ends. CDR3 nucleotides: TGTGCCAGCAGATCAGGGCTGTTGGGCAATCAGCCCCAGCATTTT. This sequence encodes CASRSGLLGNQPQHF.